A selection of T cell receptor beta chains follows, all from one sample in a study of cytomegalovirus exposure and HLA in healthy donors. Method: immunoSEQ multiplex PCR; TCRdb's copy keeps in-frame clones and lacks some. Among some 130,000 clones listed, 70% to 75% were seen once. The sequenced sample was PBMCs. The receptors originated from a male donor in good health and CMV-seronegative. The CDR3 runs from the conserved cysteine through the conserved F or W. Each record gives: D gene, clone size, V gene, J gene, CDR3 protein, CDR3 DNA. A D gene is named only where the DNA matches it firmly. The size field is filled for only some rows; it gives once, few, many or a size class.

TRBD2,NA,TRBV30,TRBJ2-3,CASGLAGSTDTQYF,TGTGCCTCGGGACTAGCGGGGAGCACAGATACGCAGTATTTT
NA,NA,TRBV2,TRBJ1-2,CASRYRDGGSYGYTF,TGTGCCAGCAGGTACCGGGACGGAGGGTCCTATGGCTACACCTTC
TRBD2,NA,TRBV30,TRBJ2-2,CAWRLGGDTGELFF,TGTGCCTGGCGCCTGGGAGGGGACACCGGGGAGCTGTTTTTT
NA,NA,TRBV11-2,TRBJ2-5,CASSFYRGQETQYF,TGTGCCAGCAGCTTTTATAGGGGCCAAGAGACCCAGTACTTC
NA,NA,TRBV28,TRBJ1-5,CASTLRGGGNQPQHF,TGTGCCAGCACTTTAAGAGGGGGTGGCAATCAGCCCCAGCATTTT
NA,NA,TRBV14,TRBJ1-1,CASSQEITGTTEAFF,TGTGCCAGCAGCCAAGAAATTACAGGGACGACTGAAGCTTTCTTT
TRBD2,NA,TRBV13,TRBJ2-1,CASSLMVMREKFF,TGTGCCAGCAGCTTAATGGTTATGCGGGAGAAGTTCTTC
TRBD2,NA,TRBV18,TRBJ2-3,CASSPPRPSGGFTDTQYF,TGTGCCAGCTCACCACCTCGCCCTAGCGGGGGGTTCACAGATACGCAGTATTTT
NA,NA,TRBV19,TRBJ1-4,CASKKGDLNEKLFF,TGTGCCAGTAAAAAAGGAGATTTGAATGAAAAACTGTTTTTT
NA,NA,TRBV7-2,TRBJ1-4,CASSLSGFNEKLFF,TGTGCCAGCAGCTTAAGCGGCTTTAATGAAAAACTGTTTTTT
TRBD2,NA,TRBV7-2,TRBJ2-6,CASSLTWTSLTSGANVLTF,TGTGCCAGCAGCTTAACCTGGACTAGCTTAACCTCTGGGGCCAACGTCCTGACTTTC
TRBD2,few,TRBV5-4,TRBJ2-2,CASSLAWAGGDTGELFF,TGTGCCAGCAGCTTGGCATGGGCGGGGGGGGACACCGGGGAGCTGTTTTTT
TRBD2,NA,TRBV7-3,TRBJ2-1,CASSLSSGGLNEQFF,TGTGCCAGCAGCTTATCTAGCGGGGGGTTAAATGAGCAGTTCTTC
TRBD1,NA,TRBV4-1,TRBJ1-1,CASLRTGPGRPEAFF,TGCGCCAGCCTCCGGACAGGACCCGGACGCCCTGAAGCTTTCTTT
TRBD1,NA,TRBV7-2,TRBJ2-7,CASSTGQGVYEQYF,TGTGCCAGCAGCACCGGACAGGGGGTCTACGAGCAGTACTTC
NA,NA,TRBV18,TRBJ2-2,CASSPPSTGELFF,TGTGCCAGCTCACCACCGAGCACCGGGGAGCTGTTTTTT
NA,NA,TRBV7-2,TRBJ1-1,CASSFSQGHGNTEAFF,TGTGCCAGCAGCTTTTCCCAGGGGCATGGGAACACTGAAGCTTTCTTT
NA,few,TRBV28,TRBJ1-2,CASSLGGENYGYTF,TGTGCCAGCAGTTTAGGGGGGGAAAACTATGGCTACACCTTC
NA,NA,TRBV28,TRBJ2-7,CASSQELAAFTYEQYF,TGTGCCAGCAGTCAAGAACTAGCAGCCTTCACCTACGAGCAGTACTTC
NA,NA,TRBV11-2,TRBJ2-7,CASSSTGREQYF,TGTGCCAGCAGCTCCACAGGGAGAGAGCAGTACTTC
NA,NA,TRBV5-4,TRBJ2-5,CASSLFAGQETQYF,TGTGCCAGCAGCTTGTTCGCAGGCCAAGAGACCCAGTACTTC
NA,few,TRBV19,TRBJ1-5,CASKERENGQPQHF,TGTGCCAGTAAAGAAAGGGAGAATGGTCAGCCCCAGCATTTT
TRBD1,NA,TRBV5-6,TRBJ2-3,CASSSDRGPRDTQYF,TGTGCCAGCAGCTCGGACAGGGGGCCTAGAGATACGCAGTATTTT
NA,few,TRBV4-1,TRBJ2-1,CASSQGVNNEQFF,TGCGCCAGCAGCCAAGGAGTAAACAATGAGCAGTTCTTC
NA,NA,TRBV10-3,TRBJ1-1,CAISESQDLNTEAFF,TGTGCCATCAGTGAGTCTCAGGATCTGAACACTGAAGCTTTCTTT
NA,NA,TRBV6-6,TRBJ2-1,CAGASGYNEQFF,TGTGCCGGGGCCTCAGGTTACAATGAGCAGTTCTTC
NA,NA,TRBV5-5,TRBJ1-1,CASSTNRGKNTEAFF,TGTGCCAGCAGTACAAACAGAGGGAAGAACACTGAAGCTTTCTTT
TRBD2,NA,TRBV7-2,TRBJ2-1,CASSLTSGGVYNEQFF,TGTGCCAGCAGCCTAACTAGCGGGGGAGTCTACAATGAGCAGTTCTTC
TRBD2,NA,TRBV11-2,TRBJ2-3,CASTVAGVMTDTQYF,TGTGCCAGCACCGTAGCGGGAGTAATGACAGATACGCAGTATTTT
NA,NA,TRBV7-3,TRBJ2-3,CASSSGNTQYF,TGTGCCAGCAGCTCGGGTAATACGCAGTATTTT
TRBD1,NA,TRBV6-5,TRBJ2-1,CASSYAGTGVPNEQFF,TGTGCCAGCAGTTACGCCGGGACAGGGGTCCCCAATGAGCAGTTCTTC
TRBD1,NA,TRBV28,TRBJ2-7,CASRNRGLDEQYF,TGTGCCAGCAGAAACAGGGGGCTGGACGAGCAGTACTTC
NA,NA,TRBV15,TRBJ1-3,CATRVYSGNTIYF,TGTGCCACCAGGGTCTACTCTGGAAACACCATATATTTT
NA,NA,TRBV5-6,TRBJ1-1,CASSLAEGRQNTEAFF,TGTGCCAGCAGCTTGGCCGAAGGCAGACAGAACACTGAAGCTTTCTTT
TRBD1,NA,TRBV5-1,TRBJ2-7,CASSFGQGPFYEQYF,TGCGCCAGCAGCTTCGGACAGGGCCCGTTCTACGAGCAGTACTTC
NA,few,TRBV5-1,TRBJ1-1,CASSLSPVLMNTEAFF,TGCGCCAGCAGCTTGAGTCCGGTCCTCATGAACACTGAAGCTTTCTTT
NA,NA,TRBV5-6,TRBJ2-7,CASSLQWAGHYEQYF,TGTGCCAGCAGCTTACAGTGGGCAGGACACTACGAGCAGTACTTC
NA,NA,TRBV6-1,TRBJ2-4,CANRGPRETIQHF,TGTGCCAACAGAGGGCCACGGGAAACCATTCAGCACTTC
NA,NA,TRBV11-3,TRBJ2-1,CASSTEGASYNEQFF,TGTGCCAGCAGCACCGAAGGGGCCTCCTACAATGAGCAGTTCTTC
TRBD1,once,TRBV19,TRBJ1-5,CASSQGGVGNQPQHF,TGTGCCAGTAGTCAGGGGGGAGTAGGCAATCAGCCCCAGCATTTT
TRBD2,NA,TRBV7-3,TRBJ2-7,CASSPAAGGPYEQYF,TGTGCCAGCAGTCCTGCGGCGGGAGGGCCGTACGAGCAGTACTTC
NA,NA,TRBV2,TRBJ2-1,CASSIRQGNGHNEQFF,TGTGCCAGCAGTATAAGGCAGGGGAATGGTCACAATGAGCAGTTCTTC
NA,NA,TRBV7-2,TRBJ1-2,CASSLFRDGYTF,TGTGCCAGCAGCTTATTCCGGGATGGCTACACCTTC
TRBD2,once,TRBV19,TRBJ2-3,CASSIRRTSATDTQYF,TGTGCCAGTAGTATACGGCGGACTAGTGCCACAGATACGCAGTATTTT
NA,NA,TRBV7-2,TRBJ2-2,CASSRAESNTGELFF,TGTGCCAGCAGCCGAGCGGAGTCGAACACCGGGGAGCTGTTTTTT